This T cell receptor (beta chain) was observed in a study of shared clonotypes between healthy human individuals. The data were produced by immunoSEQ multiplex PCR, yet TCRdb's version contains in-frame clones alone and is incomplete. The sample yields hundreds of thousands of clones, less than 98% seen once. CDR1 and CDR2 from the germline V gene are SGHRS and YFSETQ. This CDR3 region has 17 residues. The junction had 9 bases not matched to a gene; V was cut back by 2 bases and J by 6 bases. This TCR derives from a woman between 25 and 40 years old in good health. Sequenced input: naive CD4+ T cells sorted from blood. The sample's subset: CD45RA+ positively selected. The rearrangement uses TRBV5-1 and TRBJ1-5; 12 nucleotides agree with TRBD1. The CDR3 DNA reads TGCGCCAGCAGCTTACTCCCGGGACAGGGGGCTGTTCAGCCCCAGCATTTT. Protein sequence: CASSLLPGQGAVQPQHF. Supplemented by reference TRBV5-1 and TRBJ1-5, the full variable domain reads KAGVTQTPRYLIKTRGQQVTLSCSPISGHRSVSWYQQTPGQGLQFLFEYFSETQRNKGNFPGRFSGRQFSNSRSEMNVSTLELGDSALYLCASSLLPGQGAVQPQHFGDGTRLSIL.